These 10 T cell receptor beta chains originate from one sample sequenced in a study of OX40 agonist ivuxolimab in advanced cancers. Profiling relied on immunoSEQ multiplex PCR, and the TCRdb table lists in-frame clones only, not all of them. The profile shows approximately 73,000 clones, about 88% of them singletons. Sequenced here: CD4+ or CD8+ T cells sorted from blood, sampled in a trial of the OX40 agonist ivuxolimab. All receptors come from an adult with an advanced solid tumor such as melanoma, head and neck, liver or kidney cancer.

The chain couples TRBV19 to TRBJ1-2; TRBD1 is a possible D gene (6 bases). Deletions cut 3 bases from V and 2 bases from J, with 7 bases between. This CDR3 region has 13 residues. Germline V gene data show CDR1 as LNHDA and CDR2 as SQIVND (reference sequence). The CDR3 reads CASSMQGNYGYTF. The CDR3 DNA sequence: TGTGCCAGTAGTATGCAGGGGAACTATGGCTACACCTTC.

The rearrangement uses TRBV9 and TRBJ2-1; 9 bases fit TRBD2. The germline V gene encodes CDR1 SGDLS and CDR2 YYNGEE. V lost 0 bases, J lost 8 bases, and 12 bases stayed unmatched. The CDR3 consists of 17 residues. In nucleotides, the CDR3 is TGTGCCAGCAGCGTAGGGGGAGGGATAGCGGGAGACTATGAGCAGTTCTTC. Translating it yields CASSVGGGIAGDYEQFF.

V usage is TRBV11-3 and J usage is TRBJ2-3; perhaps TRBD2 as D (5 bases). This CDR3 has 14 residues. Germline values: CDR1 SGHNT, CDR2 YENEEA. With 1 base removed from V and 2 bases from J, the gap between germline ends came to 7 bases. CDR3 DNA sequence: TGTGCCAGCAGCTTAGTACTAGTCACAGATACGCAGTATTTT. This encodes CASSLVLVTDTQYF.

V and J are TRBV6-6 and TRBJ2-1; 7 bases line up with TRBD1. The germline V gene encodes CDR1 MNHNY and CDR2 SVGAGI (reference sequence). V shed 6 bases, J shed 6 bases, and the junction held 8 bases outside the gene matches. There are 14 residues in the CDR3. CDR3 bases: TGTGCCAGCAGCTTGACAGGGACGAGCAATGAGCAGTTCTTC. Translating gives CASSLTGTSNEQFF.

This sequence joins TRBV7-9 and TRBJ2-1; 9 bases are a match to TRBD2. This CDR3 is built from 17 residues. Germline V gives CDR1 SEHNR, CDR2 FQNEAQ (reference sequence). Losses at the gene ends were 5 bases for V and 4 bases for J; bases not matched to a gene: 12. CDR3 sequence reads: CASSLLAGSDIYNEQFF. CDR3 nucleotides: TGTGCCAGCAGCCTACTAGCGGGCTCCGACATTTACAATGAGCAGTTCTTC.

This clone has just a few counts. V usage is TRBV19 and J usage is TRBJ2-7; D ambiguous. Per germline, CDR1 LNHDA and CDR2 SQIVND (reference sequence). Trimming removed 1 base at V and 2 bases at J, with 6 bases between. This CDR3 is built from 13 residues. CDR3 DNA: TGTGCCAGTAGTATAGGAGTCCCCTACGAGCAGTACTTC. Its protein product is CASSIGVPYEQYF.

The V call is TRBV11-2, the J call TRBJ2-1; 10 bases fit TRBD2. The germline CDR1 and CDR2 sequences are SGHAT and FQNNGV. V shed 5 bases, J shed 9 bases, and the junction held 7 bases outside the gene matches. The CDR3 extends over 14 amino acids. The CDR3 DNA reads as TGTGCCAGCAGCCTTCTAGCGGGAGTAAGTGAGCAGTTCTTC. This encodes CASSLLAGVSEQFF.

The rearrangement joins TRBV13 to TRBJ2-3; possibly TRBD1 for D (6 bases). V was cut by 0 bases and J by 2 bases, with 15 bases left in between. This CDR3 has 17 residues. Germline V lookup: CDR1 PRHDT, CDR2 FYEKMQ (reference sequence). For the CDR3, the DNA is TGTGCCAGCAGCTTAGGCACAGGGTATCGGGTCACAGATACGCAGTATTTT. This translates into CASSLGTGYRVTDTQYF. Full variable domain (outside the CDR3, taken from reference TRBV13 and TRBJ2-3): AAGVIQSPRHLIKEKRETATLKCYPIPRHDTVYWYQQGPGQDPQFLISFYEKMQSDKGSIPDRFSAQQFSDYHSELNMSSLELGDSALYFCASSLGTGYRVTDTQYFGPGTRLTVL.

The chain couples TRBV5-1 to TRBJ1-1; no reliable D call. CDR3 size: 11 residues. Between the trimmed V and J ends, which lost 2 bases and 5 bases, there was a span of 4 bases. Germline CDR1 SGHRS, CDR2 YFSETQ. Here the CDR3 reads CASSFGTEAFF. In nucleotides, the CDR3 is TGCGCCAGCAGCTTCGGGACTGAAGCTTTCTTT.

The J gene is TRBJ2-5, the V gene TRBV5-4, with 7 bases aligning to TRBD2. The J call is uncertain, as TRBJ2-7 better fits the DNA end. CDR1 and CDR2 from the germline V gene are SGHNT and YYREEE (reference sequence). CDR3 length equals 14 residues. The chain's CDR3 is CASSIGTISYEQYF. The CDR3 DNA is TGTGCCAGCAGCATAGGGACTATATCCTACGAGCAGTACTTC.